The next 25 T cell receptor beta chains were all read from a single sample in a study of T cells in Graves' hyperthyroidism and ophthalmopathy. TCR beta CDR3 regions were amplified from RNA. Primed by the HTBI set, a first-round RT-PCR was run on the TCR CDR3. TCRdb called the multiplex PCR reads again in MiXCR, with one record for every CDR3 protein. The sample carries 700,000 to 950,000 distinct CDR3 sequences, just over 35% recorded once. The sequencing sample was made of blood. The receptors here all came from a woman between 35 and 50 years old with Graves' hyperthyroidism.

This clonotype was seen many times. The genes are TRBV13 and TRBJ1-1; D uncertain. Germline CDR1 and CDR2: PRHDT and FYEKMQ (reference sequence). CDR3 length equals 12 residues. Trimming pared 3 bases from V and 2 bases from J, leaving 4 bases between. CDR3 DNA sequence: TGTGCCAGCAGCTTTATAAACACTGAAGCTTTCTTT. Translated: CASSFINTEAFF.

Concerning this clonotype itself: One junction end disagrees with the germline gene, perhaps due to a read error. V usage is TRBV7-2 and J usage is TRBJ1-2; D is uncertain. Germline CDR1 is SGHTA and CDR2 is FQGNSA. This CDR3 comprises 16 residues. The CDR3, as DNA: TGTGTCAGCAGGCCTCGATGGACCTCCTCGACCCTACGCTACACCTTC. Amino acid sequence: CVSRPRWTSSTLRYTF.

V usage is TRBV13 and J usage is TRBJ2-7, with 9 positions matching TRBD2. The CDR3 has 16 amino acids. In germline, CDR1 is PRHDT, CDR2 FYEKMQ (reference sequence). Trimming cost V 5 bases and J 1 base; bases outside gene matches: 9. The CDR3 region is CASSGRRAGGSYEQYF. The CDR3 bases are TGTGCCAGCAGCGGCCGCCGAGCGGGGGGTTCCTACGAGCAGTACTTC.

This clonotype was picked up a small number of times. V gene TRBV7-8 combines with J gene TRBJ2-2; D call uncertain. The germline gives CDR1 SGHVS, CDR2 FQNEAQ. V was cut by 2 bases and J by 1 base, with 8 bases left in between. This CDR3 region has 15 residues. CDR3: CASSLLKRNTGELFF. The CDR3 nucleotides are TGTGCCAGCAGCTTACTGAAGCGGAACACCGGGGAGCTGTTTTTT.

The table lists this clonotype with many counts. This chain uses TRBV7-9 with TRBJ1-6; possibly TRBD1 for D (5 bases). V lost 4 bases and J lost 7, with 14 bases in between. The CDR3 runs to 15 residues. Germline CDR1 SEHNR, CDR2 FQNEAQ (reference sequence). CDR3 DNA sequence: TGTGCCAGCAGCTCGGCTGGGACGGTCAATTCACCCCTCCACTTT. The encoded protein is CASSSAGTVNSPLHF.

The sample holds many counts of this clonotype. This sequence joins TRBV7-2 and TRBJ2-7; D gene ambiguous. Trimming pared 7 bases from V and 7 bases from J, leaving 14 bases between. Per germline, CDR1 SGHTA and CDR2 FQGNSA. This CDR3 has 12 residues. CDR3 in DNA: TGTGCCAGCAACGACCCTGGGTGGGAGCAGTACTTC. This translates into CASNDPGWEQYF.

This clonotype came up a few times. Given a much more abundant clone one base away, this may be a read error. This chain connects TRBV29-1 to TRBJ1-1; possible D gene TRBD1, 5 bases. CDR1 and CDR2 from the germline V gene are SQVTM and ANQGSEA. V lost 4 bases and J 5 bases, leaving 14 bases between the germline ends. CDR3 length: 13 amino acids. In DNA, the CDR3 is TGCAGCGTTGGAGATCTGGGGCCAACTGAAGCTTTCTTT. Amino acid sequence: CSVGDLGPTEAFF.

The chain couples TRBV7-2 to TRBJ1-2; tentatively, D is TRBD1 (5 bases). Germline CDR1 and CDR2: SGHTA and FQGNSA. Trimming left V 5 bases short and J 1 base short, with 11 bases between. The CDR3 length is 14 residues. Written as DNA, the CDR3 is TGTGCCAGCAGCCCCTGGGGGGTTAACTATGGCTACACCTTC. Amino acid sequence: CASSPWGVNYGYTF.

This clonotype came up a few times. The gene calls are TRBV6-5 and TRBJ2-7; D is ambiguous. The CDR3 sequence is 15 residues long. Trimming pared 1 base from V and 0 bases from J, leaving 10 bases between. The germline CDR1 and CDR2 sequences are MNHEY and SVGAGI. This chain's CDR3 is CASSYFAQSSYEQYF. The CDR3 region has the DNA TGTGCCAGCAGTTACTTCGCCCAAAGCTCCTACGAGCAGTACTTC.

The chain joins TRBV24-1 to TRBJ2-7; weak D call: TRBD1 (6 bases). CDR1 is KGHDR, CDR2 SFDVKD, per germline. The ends were cut back, 11 bases at V and 3 bases at J, with 16 bases in the middle. This CDR3 comprises 13 residues. CDR3 nucleotide sequence: TGTGCCAGCAGCGTTACAGGGCACTACGAGCAGTACTTC. Translated, it gives CASSVTGHYEQYF.

This clonotype has more than one count but fewer than ten. The rearrangement links TRBV28 to TRBJ2-7, with D hard to call. There are 13 residues in the CDR3. Germline CDR1 reads MDHEN; CDR2 reads SYDVKM. V lost 2 bases and J lost 5, with 10 bases in between. The chain's CDR3 is CASSLQRTDEQYF. CDR3 DNA sequence: TGTGCCAGCAGTTTACAGAGGACGGACGAGCAGTACTTC.

As regards this clonotype: Just one base apart from a much larger clone, this may be a read error. The conserved closing phenylalanine or tryptophan is absent in this CDR3, likely reflecting a read error. The rearrangement joins TRBV10-3 to TRBJ1-3; D is perhaps TRBD1 (5 bases). The CDR3 is made up of 13 amino acids. Trimming cost V 10 bases and J 5 bases, with 15 bases left between them. Germline assignment: CDR1 ENHRY and CDR2 SYGVKD. DNA for the CDR3: TGTGCCAGCAGGCCGGGACGGCGAAACACCATATATTCT. This sequence encodes CASRPGRRNTIYS.

Worth noting for this clonotype: One end of the junction fails to match germline, which may point to a read error. The rearrangement joins TRBV10-3 to TRBJ2-5, with TRBD2 as a possible D gene (5 bases). In germline, CDR1 is ENHRY, CDR2 SYGVKD. The CDR3 totals 17 residues. The CDR3 sequence: CASSYRGLTVLQETQYF. DNA for the CDR3: TGTGCCAGCAGTTATCGAGGACTGACGGTTTTACAAGAGACCCAGTACTTC.

The chain employs TRBV6-2 or TRBV6-3 and TRBJ2-7; no firm D call. Trimming shortened V by 3 bases and J by 6 bases, and 9 bases separated the two germline ends. CDR1 and CDR2 (germline): MNHEY, SVGEGT. The CDR3 contains 12 residues. The CDR3 reads CASSYVPSEQYF. DNA of the CDR3: TGTGCCAGCAGTTATGTCCCCTCCGAGCAGTACTTC.

This clonotype was detected once. Mismatch with germline at one junction end may stem from a read error. The gene calls are TRBV7-8 and TRBJ2-7, with 7 bases aligning to TRBD2. Germline CDR1 and CDR2: SGHVS and FQNEAQ. This CDR3 is built from 13 residues. The CDR3 DNA reads as TGTGCCAGCAGCCCCATAACCTACATTAGCGGGTTCTTC. This sequence encodes CASSPITYISGFF.

This rearrangement joins TRBV3-1 to TRBJ1-3; D is possibly TRBD1 (5 bases). Looked up from germline, CDR1 is LGHDT and CDR2 is YNNKEL (reference sequence). Trimming removed 0 bases from V and 8 bases from J, with 8 bases in between. CDR3 size: 13 residues. The CDR3 loop is CASSQEGVDTIYF. The CDR3 DNA is TGTGCCAGCAGCCAAGAAGGGGTGGACACCATATATTTT.

This chain connects TRBV9 to TRBJ2-6; D gene ambiguous. Looked up from germline, CDR1 is SGDLS and CDR2 is YYNGEE. The CDR3 totals 16 residues. The V gene lost 4 bases and the J gene lost 0 bases, with 11 bases spanning the gap. The CDR3 DNA reads TGTGCCAGCAGCCCCCTTTTGATCTCTGGGGCCAACGTCCTGACTTTC. This translates into CASSPLLISGANVLTF.

Written as DNA, the CDR3 is TGTGCCAGTAGTACTCACACGAGGCCAACTAATCAGCCCCAGCATTTT. It encodes CASSTHTRPTNQPQHF. The chain recombines TRBV19 with TRBJ1-5; no clear D gene. This CDR3 spans 16 amino acids. Per the germline V gene, CDR1 is LNHDA and CDR2 is SQIVND (reference sequence). V lost 4 bases, J lost 4 bases, and 17 bases lay in between. The full variable domain, with the rest looked up from reference TRBV19 and TRBJ1-5, is DGGITQSPKYLFRKEGQNVTLSCEQNLNHDAMYWYRQDPGQGLRLIYYSQIVNDFQKGDIAEGYSVSREKKESFPLTVTSAQKNPTAFYLCASSTHTRPTNQPQHFGDGTRLSIL.

In this sample, this clonotype turned up once. The CDR3 sequence is CASSGGTGGTDTQYF. CDR3 coding DNA: TGCGCCAGCAGTGGAGGGACAGGGGGCACAGATACGCAGTATTTT. The rearrangement uses TRBV10-1 and TRBJ2-3, with 10 bases lining up with TRBD1. Trimming cost V 4 bases and J 1 base; bases outside gene matches: 2. Germline CDR1 reads WNHNN; CDR2 reads SYGVQD (reference sequence). This CDR3 is 15 amino acids long.

The J gene is TRBJ2-7, the V gene TRBV18; either TRBD1 or TRBD2 may supply D (6 bases each). Germline V CDR1 and CDR2: KGHSH, LQKENI. With 2 bases removed from V and 3 bases from J, the gap between germline ends came to 11 bases. This CDR3 comprises 14 residues. In nucleotides, the CDR3 is TGTGCCAGCTCACCAGTAGGGGGGAACTACGAGCAGTACTTC. Its protein product is CASSPVGGNYEQYF.

This clonotype was recorded a few times. The V call is TRBV6-4, the J call TRBJ1-1; D unresolved. The CDR3 consists of 14 residues. Germline CDR1 is MRHNA and CDR2 is SNTAGT. V shed 7 bases and J shed 5 bases, with 17 bases lying between them. The CDR3 DNA reads TGTGCCAGCAAATTTTCAGCCCGAAGGACTGAAGCTTTCTTT. Protein product: CASKFSARRTEAFF.

This sequence joins TRBV9 and TRBJ2-5; 14 nucleotides match TRBD2. CDR1 is SGDLS, CDR2 YYNGEE, per germline. The CDR3 spans 19 residues. The junction had 13 bases not matched to a gene; V was cut back by 4 bases and J by 2 bases. Here the CDR3 DNA reads TGTGCCAGCAGCCCCCGTGGACTAGCGGGGGGCCGTGGACAAGAGACCCAGTACTTC. Its translation: CASSPRGLAGGRGQETQYF.

This clonotype was observed many times. The chain couples TRBV7-3 to TRBJ2-5, with D possibly matching TRBD2 (5 bases). Trimming took 2 bases from V and 4 from J, leaving 8 bases between them. Germline CDR1 is SGHTA and CDR2 is FQGTGA. The CDR3 runs to 13 residues. The CDR3 is CASSLVALETQYF. The CDR3 DNA reads TGTGCCAGCAGCTTAGTAGCGCTAGAGACCCAGTACTTC.

The rearrangement links TRBV7-8 to TRBJ2-6; D may match TRBD1 or TRBD2 (5 bases each). Germline lookup yields CDR1 SGHVS and CDR2 FQNEAQ. V was cut by 5 bases and J by 0 bases, with 17 bases left in between. The CDR3 length is 18 residues. The CDR3 loop reads CASSARWGLSSGANVLTF. DNA for the CDR3: TGTGCCAGCAGCGCGCGTTGGGGGTTAAGCTCTGGGGCCAACGTCCTGACTTTC.

Turning to this clonotype: Given a much more abundant clone one base away, this may be a read error. J is TRBJ2-5 and V is TRBV4-3; perhaps TRBD1 as D (5 bases). This CDR3 spans 14 amino acids. V lost 4 bases and J lost 4, with 13 bases in between. From germline, CDR1 is LGHNA and CDR2 YSLEER. CDR3: CASSREGVGETQYF. The CDR3 DNA reads as TGCGCCAGCAGCCGAGAAGGGGTTGGAGAGACCCAGTACTTC.